These 13 T cell receptor beta chains were sequenced from one sample in a study of technical replicates of blood from a few donors. TCRdb's copy holds only in-frame clones and misses some; the assay was immunoSEQ multiplex PCR. This sample has 60,000 to 65,000 clones; about 87% occur once, and the top ten carry around 4.9%. The sequencing input was PBMCs. These receptors were obtained from a human donor in good health. Some clones in this sample may be carry-over from other donors' samples.

V gene TRBV15 combines with J gene TRBJ2-5; D may be TRBD2 (6 bases). The CDR3 has 16 amino acids. V lost 5 bases and J 1 base, leaving 17 bases between the germline ends. The germline V gene encodes CDR1 LNHNV and CDR2 YYDKDF (reference sequence). The CDR3 is CATSGPERGFQETQYF. CDR3 DNA: TGTGCCACCAGCGGACCAGAACGGGGGTTCCAAGAGACCCAGTACTTC.

This clone has a single count. The chain is built from TRBV11-1 and TRBJ2-1; tentatively, D is TRBD1 (5 bases). CDR3 length: 14 amino acids. Germline V CDR1 and CDR2: SGHAT, FQDESV (reference sequence). Trimming left V 5 bases short and J 1 base short, with 9 bases between. This CDR3 reads CASSKDNSYNEQFF. The CDR3 DNA is TGTGCCAGCAGCAAGGACAATTCCTACAATGAGCAGTTCTTC.

In its sample, this clone was seen once. The chain couples TRBV7-2 to TRBJ2-5, with a possible D match to TRBD1 (5 bases). The germline V gene encodes CDR1 SGHTA and CDR2 FQGNSA. The CDR3 length is 11 residues. Between the trimmed V and J ends, which lost 1 base and 10 bases, there was a span of 7 bases. CDR3 loop: CASSLEGIQYF. CDR3 bases: TGTGCCAGCAGCTTAGAGGGGATCCAGTACTTC.

This clone was observed a few times. The chain couples TRBV7-2 to TRBJ2-7; TRBD2 aligns across 7 bases. CDR1 SGHTA and CDR2 FQGNSA come from the germline V gene. The CDR3 runs 18 residues. J was trimmed by 8 bases and V by 4 bases; bases with no gene match: 23. In DNA form, the CDR3 reads TGTGCCAGCAGCTCACCCCTCCAAGCGGGGTTGGAGGCAAACCAGCAGTACTTC. This translates into CASSSPLQAGLEANQQYF.

This chain uses TRBV19 with TRBJ2-5; TRBD2 agrees at 8 bases. Trimming took 4 bases from V and 3 from J; bases not matched to a gene: 7. The CDR3 has 15 residues. Per germline, CDR1 LNHDA and CDR2 SQIVND (reference sequence). CDR3 residues: CASSTGTRVKETQYF. CDR3 coding DNA: TGTGCCAGTAGTACCGGGACTAGGGTAAAAGAGACCCAGTACTTC.

The chain carries TRBV21-1 and TRBJ2-1; the table's D call of TRBD2 was not tested on the DNA. TRBV21-1 is a known pseudogene. The CDR3 has 17 residues. In DNA, the CDR3 is TGTGCCAGCAGCAAAGCTTACGTAGCGGGAGATCTCTATGAGCAGTTCTTC. This codes for CASSKAYVAGDLYEQFF.

The chain carries TRBV9 and TRBJ2-2; D is undetermined. Germline CDR1 reads SGDLS; CDR2 reads YYNGEE. The CDR3 is made up of 14 amino acids. The V end lost 3 bases, the J end lost 7 bases, and 13 bases lay between the germline ends. The CDR3, as DNA: TGTGCCAGCAGCGGGCCAAGTCCGGGCGGGGAGCTGTTTTTT. Amino acids: CASSGPSPGGELFF.

The chain is built from TRBV12-5 and TRBJ2-3; 10 bases fit TRBD2. This CDR3 comprises 15 residues. Unmatched junction bases numbered 14, after V lost 6 bases and J lost 11 bases. The V gene's germline CDR1 is LGHNT and CDR2 FRNRAP. This CDR3 is CASGLTGTSVGLQYF. CDR3 nucleotides: TGTGCTAGTGGATTGACCGGGACTAGCGTCGGATTGCAGTATTTT.

This chain links TRBV6-6 with TRBJ1-6, with TRBD1 matching 7 bases. Trimming cost V 6 bases and J 7 bases; bases outside gene matches: 6. The CDR3 is made up of 14 amino acids. Germline loops: CDR1 MNHNY, CDR2 SVGAGI (reference sequence). CDR3 nucleotide sequence: TGTGCCAGCAGAACCGGGACAGAGAATTCACCCCTCCACTTT. Its protein product is CASRTGTENSPLHF.

CDR3 nucleotides: TGTGCCAGCAGTGAAGTGCGTTTGACAGGGGGACGATACACCTTC. Translated: CASSEVRLTGGRYTF. This chain connects TRBV2 to TRBJ1-2; TRBD1 matches at 9 bases. Germline-derived CDR1 and CDR2 are SNHLY and FYNNEI. With V trimmed by 1 base and J by 11 bases, 11 bases remained unmatched. The CDR3 has 15 residues.

The chain uses TRBV25-1 and TRBJ1-5; D gene unclear. The germline V gene has CDR1 MGHDK and CDR2 SYGVNS. With 3 bases removed from V and 0 bases from J, the gap between germline ends came to 9 bases. This CDR3 has 15 amino acids. The CDR3 here is CASSDGQYSNQPQHF. In nucleotides, the CDR3 is TGTGCCAGCAGTGACGGTCAATATAGCAATCAGCCCCAGCATTTT.

CDR3 in DNA: TGTGCCAGCAGCTCGCTTAGCCCAGACCATGAGCAGTTCTTC. Protein product: CASSSLSPDHEQFF. V gene TRBV11-3 combines with J gene TRBJ2-1; no clear D. V lost 4 bases to trimming and J lost 8 bases, with 15 bases between them. The CDR3 consists of 14 residues. Germline V gene sequence: CDR1 SGHNT, CDR2 YENEEA.

The chain employs TRBV5-6 and TRBJ2-3; no clear D. The CDR3 has 12 amino acids. CDR1 is SGHDT and CDR2 is YYEEEE in the germline V gene. Trimming pared 2 bases from V and 5 bases from J, leaving 6 bases between. In DNA, the CDR3 is TGTGCCAGCAGCTTTAATGTAGATACGCAGTATTTT. This encodes CASSFNVDTQYF.